Below, 3 T cell receptor beta chains from the same sample are listed, as sequenced in a study of CD8 T cells in ankylosing spondylitis. TCRdb re-called the 5' RACE reads through MiXCR, storing one row per CDR3 protein. Of under 450,000 distinct CDR3 sequences in the sample, roughly 22% were seen once. The sequenced sample was blood, either unsorted or a sorted T cell fraction (not recorded which). These receptors all come from a male donor with ankylosing spondylitis or in good health (not recorded which).

This chain uses TRBV10-2 with TRBJ2-7, with 7 bases identical to TRBD2. The CDR3 covers 12 residues. The V segment lost 7 bases and the J segment 3 bases; nucleotides outside the gene matches: 3. The germline V gene has CDR1 WSHSY and CDR2 SAAADI. CDR3 amino acids: CASMGGNYEQYF. For the CDR3, the DNA is TGCGCCAGCATGGGGGGGAACTACGAGCAGTACTTC.

There are a few counts of this clonotype. The chain couples TRBV27 to TRBJ2-1, with 8 positions matching TRBD2. The CDR3 is 15 residues long. With V trimmed by 1 base and J by 8 bases, 7 bases remained unmatched. From germline, CDR1 is MNHEY and CDR2 SMNVEV (reference sequence). The chain's CDR3 is CASSLYGGARDEQFF. As DNA, the CDR3 is TGTGCCAGCAGTTTATACGGGGGGGCCCGGGATGAGCAGTTCTTC.

This sequence joins TRBV28 and TRBJ1-2; TRBD1 matches at 10 bases. The trim removed 6 bases at V and 4 bases at J, leaving 5 bases unmatched. The CDR3 contains 14 residues. In germline, CDR1 is MDHEN, CDR2 SYDVKM. CDR3 protein: CASSRQGAAYGYTF. CDR3 sequence (DNA): TGTGCCAGCAGCCGACAGGGGGCCGCCTATGGCTACACCTTC.